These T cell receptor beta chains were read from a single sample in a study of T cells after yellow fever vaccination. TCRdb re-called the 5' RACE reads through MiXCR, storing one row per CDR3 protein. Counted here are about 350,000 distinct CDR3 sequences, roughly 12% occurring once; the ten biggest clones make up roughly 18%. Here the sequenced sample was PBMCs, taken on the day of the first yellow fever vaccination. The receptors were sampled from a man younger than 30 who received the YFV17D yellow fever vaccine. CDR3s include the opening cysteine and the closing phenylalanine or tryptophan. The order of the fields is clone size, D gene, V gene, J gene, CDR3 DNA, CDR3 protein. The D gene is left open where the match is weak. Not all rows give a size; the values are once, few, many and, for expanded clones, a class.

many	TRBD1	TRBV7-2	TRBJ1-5	TGTGCCAGCAGCTTAGGGATAGACAGGGGGGGCAATCAGCCCCAGCATTTT	CASSLGIDRGGNQPQHF
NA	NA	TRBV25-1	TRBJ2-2	TGTGCCAGCATCCCGCAGGGTAGCACCGGGGAGCTGTTTTTT	CASIPQGSTGELFF
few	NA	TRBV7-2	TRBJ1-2	TGTGCCAGCAGCTTAGTGTTTGGCTACACCTTC	CASSLVFGYTF
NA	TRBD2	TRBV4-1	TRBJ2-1	TGCGCCAGCAGCCAAGATCGGGAGGGGAATGAGCAGTTCTTC	CASSQDREGNEQFF
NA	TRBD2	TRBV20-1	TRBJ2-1	TGCAGTGCTGAGGGCACTAGCGATGAGCAGTTCTTC	CSAEGTSDEQFF
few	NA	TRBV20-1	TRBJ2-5	TGCAGTGCTAGAGGCAGCAGCCAAGAGACCCAGTACTTC	CSARGSSQETQYF
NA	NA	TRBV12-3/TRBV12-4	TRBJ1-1	TGTGCCAGCAGTTTACCGTCTCCGTGGCGCTCTGAAGCTTTCTTT	CASSLPSPWRSEAFF
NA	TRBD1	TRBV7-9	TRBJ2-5	TGTGCCAGCAGCTTGAGGGACAGGGAGCAAGAGACCCAGTACTTC	CASSLRDREQETQYF
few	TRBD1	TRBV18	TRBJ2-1	TGTGCCAGCTCACCACAGGGGGCTACTATCTCCTACAATGAGCAGTTCTTC	CASSPQGATISYNEQFF
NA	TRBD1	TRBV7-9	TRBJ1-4	TGTGCCAGCAGCGGGACAGATACTAATGAAAAACTGTTTTTT	CASSGTDTNEKLFF
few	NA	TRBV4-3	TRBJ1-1	TGCGCCAGCAGCCAAGATGGGAGGGCGAGGAACACTGAAGCTTTCTTT	CASSQDGRARNTEAFF
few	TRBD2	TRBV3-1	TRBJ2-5	TGTGCCAGCAGCCAAGAACGAACTAGCGGGCAAGAGACCCAGTACTTC	CASSQERTSGQETQYF
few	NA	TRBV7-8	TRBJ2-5	TGTGCCAGCAGCTGGGGGACTGGTGAGACCCAGTACTTC	CASSWGTGETQYF
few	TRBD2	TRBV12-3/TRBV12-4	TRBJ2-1	TGTGCCAGCATCCCTACTAGCGGCTCCTACAATGAGCAGTTCTTC	CASIPTSGSYNEQFF
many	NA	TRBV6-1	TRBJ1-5	TGTGCCAGCAGGGACAGTCTTAATCAGCCCCAGCATTTT	CASRDSLNQPQHF
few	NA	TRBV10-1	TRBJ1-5	TGCGCCAGCAGTGGGGGGCGCGCGCGCGCGGATCAGCCCCAGCATTTT	CASSGGRARADQPQHF
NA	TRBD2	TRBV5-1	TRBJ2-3	TGCGCCAGCAGCTTGGCACTAGCGGGGAGGTACACAGATACGCAGTATTTT	CASSLALAGRYTDTQYF
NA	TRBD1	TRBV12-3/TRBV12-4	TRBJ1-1	TGTGCCAGCAGCCAGGGGGACACTGAAGCTTTCTTT	CASSQGDTEAFF
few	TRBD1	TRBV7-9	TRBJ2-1	TGTGCCAGCAGGGAAGACCGGACAGGGAGAAATGAGCAGTTCTTC	CASREDRTGRNEQFF
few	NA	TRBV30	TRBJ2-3	TGTGCCTGGACCCAAGGGGGGCCAGATACGCAGTATTTT	CAWTQGGPDTQYF
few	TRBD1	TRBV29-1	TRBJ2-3	TGCAGCGTTCACTTGACAGGGGGCGCGGATACGCAGTATTTT	CSVHLTGGADTQYF
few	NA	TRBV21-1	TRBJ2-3	TGTGCCAGCAGCATTTACAGGACGGCTAGCACAGATACGCAGTATTTT	CASSIYRTASTDTQYF
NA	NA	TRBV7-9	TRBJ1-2	TGTGCCAGCAGCTGGGGAAACTATGGCTACACCTTC	CASSWGNYGYTF
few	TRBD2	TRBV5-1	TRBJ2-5	TGCGCCAGCAGCTTGGGAGGACTAGAGGGGTGGAAGACCCAGTACTTC	CASSLGGLEGWKTQYF
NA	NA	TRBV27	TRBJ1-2	TGTGCCAGCAGTTTTAGATTCGCACCATATGGCTACACCTTC	CASSFRFAPYGYTF
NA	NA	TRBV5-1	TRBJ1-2	TGCGCCAGCAGCTTGGATGGGGGTCAGGGCTACACCTTC	CASSLDGGQGYTF
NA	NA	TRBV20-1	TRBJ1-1	TGCAGTGCTAGAGCTGGTCTGAGCACTGAAGCTTTCTTT	CSARAGLSTEAFF
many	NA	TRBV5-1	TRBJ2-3	TGCGCCAGCAGCTTTCGGCGGGGAAGTGGGACAGATACGCAGTATTTT	CASSFRRGSGTDTQYF